These 22 T cell receptor beta chains were sequenced from one sample in a study of blood T cell repertoires in COVID-19. Sequenced by immunoSEQ multiplex PCR; TCRdb stores in-frame clones only, minus some. The table includes 100,000 to 150,000 clones, roughly 83% detected once. Sequencing was done on a sample of peripheral blood. The receptors shown here come from a human donor in a cohort sampled during active COVID-19.

V is TRBV6-1 and J is TRBJ2-4; no firm D call. V dropped 2 bases and J dropped 0 bases, with 5 bases sitting between them. Germline-derived CDR1 and CDR2 are MNHNS and SASEGT. The CDR3 is 14 amino acids. As DNA, the CDR3 is TGTGCCAGCAGTGAACAGATAGCCAAAAACATTCAGTACTTC. It is translated as CASSEQIAKNIQYF.

In its sample, this clone was seen once. The V and J genes are TRBV2 and TRBJ2-1, with D possibly matching TRBD1 (5 bases). The V and J ends lost 6 bases and 7 bases respectively, with 10 bases between them. The CDR3 sequence is 12 residues long. Germline CDR1 SNHLY, CDR2 FYNNEI. This chain's CDR3 is CASREQDNEQFF. CDR3 sequence (DNA): TGTGCCAGCAGGGAACAGGATAATGAGCAGTTCTTC.

The chain recombines TRBV19 with TRBJ2-1; D possibly corresponds to TRBD1 (5 bases). CDR3 length: 16 residues. V lost 4 bases and J 0 bases, leaving 13 bases between the germline ends. The germline V gene has CDR1 LNHDA and CDR2 SQIVND (reference sequence). CDR3 DNA: TGTGCCAGTAGTACATCAGGGTACAGCTCCTACAATGAGCAGTTCTTC. Its translation: CASSTSGYSSYNEQFF.

The rearrangement uses TRBV19 and TRBJ2-2; TRBD2 agrees at 10 bases. Losses at the gene ends were 2 bases for V and 1 base for J; bases not matched to a gene: 1. The CDR3 runs to 16 residues. The germline V gene has CDR1 LNHDA and CDR2 SQIVND (reference sequence). The CDR3 DNA is TGTGCCAGTAGTATACGACTAGCGGGGAACACCGGGGAGCTGTTTTTT. This sequence encodes CASSIRLAGNTGELFF.

This sequence joins TRBV7-2 and TRBJ1-5; the match to TRBD1 covers 7 bases. The CDR3 consists of 13 residues. The V segment lost 6 bases and the J segment 9 bases; nucleotides outside the gene matches: 8. CDR1 is SGHTA, CDR2 FQGNSA, per germline. CDR3 protein: CASSSDRVSPQHF. The CDR3 DNA reads TGTGCCAGCAGTTCCGACAGGGTCTCGCCCCAGCATTTT. Full variable domain (outside the CDR3, taken from reference TRBV7-2 and TRBJ1-5): GAGVSQSPSNKVTEKGKDVELRCDPISGHTALYWYRQSLGQGLEFLIYFQGNSAPDKSGLPSDRFSAERTGGSVSTLTIQRTQQEDSAVYLCASSSDRVSPQHFGDGTRLSIL.

This chain joins TRBV10-1 and TRBJ1-2; D might be TRBD1 (5 bases). The ends were cut back, 2 bases at V and 5 bases at J, with 9 bases in the middle. CDR1 and CDR2 from the germline V gene are WNHNN and SYGVQD (reference sequence). This CDR3 comprises 13 residues. The CDR3 protein is CASSEHGGYGYTF. The CDR3 DNA follows: TGCGCCAGCAGTGAGCATGGGGGGTATGGCTACACCTTC.

The rearrangement links TRBV4-1 to TRBJ2-2, with TRBD2 as a possible D gene (5 bases). The ends were cut back, 0 bases at V and 3 bases at J, with 26 bases in the middle. CDR3 length equals 21 residues. Germline V CDR1 and CDR2: MGHRA, YSYEKL. CDR3: CASSQDSRVAHSEGDTGELFF. In nucleotides, the CDR3 is TGCGCCAGCAGCCAAGATAGTCGGGTGGCCCACTCCGAGGGCGACACCGGGGAGCTGTTTTTT.

The CDR3 spells CASRHTGATEAFF. CDR3 nucleotide sequence: TGTGCCAGCAGACACACAGGTGCCACTGAAGCTTTCTTT. V is TRBV12-3 or TRBV12-4 and J is TRBJ1-1; tentatively, D is TRBD1 (5 bases). V lost 6 bases, J lost 4 bases, and 12 bases lay in between. The CDR3 covers 13 residues.

The chain is built from TRBV5-1 and TRBJ1-1; D gene ambiguous. With 3 bases removed from V and 2 bases from J, the gap between germline ends came to 8 bases. There are 13 residues in the CDR3. CDR1 SGHRS and CDR2 YFSETQ come from the germline V gene. The CDR3 loop reads CASSYTFNTEAFF. The CDR3 DNA sequence: TGCGCCAGCAGCTACACATTTAACACTGAAGCTTTCTTT.

The J gene is TRBJ2-1, the V gene TRBV6-2 or TRBV6-3, with TRBD2 identical over 9 bases. This CDR3 is built from 16 residues. Trimming cost V 5 bases and J 0 bases; bases outside gene matches: 5. Germline lookup yields CDR1 MNHEY and CDR2 SVGEGT. The CDR3 protein is CASSTSLAGSYNEQFF. The CDR3 DNA sequence: TGTGCCAGCAGTACCTCACTAGCGGGCTCCTACAATGAGCAGTTCTTC.

This rearrangement joins TRBV4-2 to TRBJ2-3; TRBD2 is a possible D gene (5 bases). The length of the CDR3 is 17 residues. Trimming took 0 bases from V and 2 from J, leaving 15 bases between them. CDR1 is LGHNA and CDR2 is YNFKEQ in the germline V gene. CDR3 bases: TGTGCCAGCAGCCAAGAAACGCTCGGGGTACACACAGATACGCAGTATTTT. As protein: CASSQETLGVHTDTQYF.

This chain connects TRBV19 to TRBJ1-5; a possible D gene is TRBD1 (5 bases). V was shortened by 5 bases and J by 4 bases, with 15 bases between the two germline ends. Germline V gene data show CDR1 as LNHDA and CDR2 as SQIVND (reference sequence). The CDR3 is 15 amino acids. The CDR3 is CASSLSQGLNQPQHF. The CDR3 region has the DNA TGTGCCAGTAGTTTATCCCAGGGATTGAATCAGCCCCAGCATTTT. The whole variable domain, remainder taken from reference TRBV19 and TRBJ1-5, is DGGITQSPKYLFRKEGQNVTLSCEQNLNHDAMYWYRQDPGQGLRLIYYSQIVNDFQKGDIAEGYSVSREKKESFPLTVTSAQKNPTAFYLCASSLSQGLNQPQHFGDGTRLSIL.

The chain carries TRBV30 and TRBJ1-1, with TRBD1 matching 7 bases. The germline gives CDR1 GTSNPN, CDR2 SVGIG (reference sequence). V lost 4 bases, J lost 8 bases, and 13 bases stayed unmatched. CDR3 size: 14 residues. The DNA of the CDR3 is TGTGCCTGGAATCGGGACAGATCCCTACTCGAAGCTTTCTTT. It encodes CAWNRDRSLLEAFF.

This clone was observed once. The chain is built from TRBV6-5 and TRBJ2-5, with TRBD2 identical over 12 bases. This CDR3 region has 15 residues. CDR1 is MNHEY and CDR2 is SVGAGI in the germline V gene. The ends lost 7 bases at V and 4 bases at J; junction bases unmatched: 7. CDR3 DNA: TGTGCCAGCATTAGGACTAGCGGGATTTTAGAGACCCAGTACTTC. Translated, it gives CASIRTSGILETQYF.

The V call is TRBV5-1, the J call TRBJ1-2, with D perhaps TRBD1 (5 bases). The V end lost 3 bases, the J end lost 3 bases, and 12 bases lay between the germline ends. CDR3 length: 14 residues. Germline V lookup: CDR1 SGHRS, CDR2 YFSETQ. Written as DNA, the CDR3 is TGCGCCAGCAGCTCCGGGCCGGGGGACTATGGCTACACCTTC. It specifies CASSSGPGDYGYTF.

In this sample, this clone turned up once. The genes are TRBV27 and TRBJ1-1; no reliable D call. Germline V gene sequence: CDR1 MNHEY, CDR2 SMNVEV (reference sequence). V was clipped by 2 bases and J by 4 bases, with 8 bases between them. The CDR3 has 13 amino acids. The CDR3 nucleotides are TGTGCCAGCAGTTTAAGAGGGAGCACTGAAGCTTTCTTT. Amino acid sequence: CASSLRGSTEAFF.

This clone was observed once. This chain connects TRBV27 to TRBJ2-5; unclear D gene. Germline V gives CDR1 MNHEY, CDR2 SMNVEV (reference sequence). The CDR3 length is 18 residues. The V end was cut by 4 bases, the J end by 3 bases, with 24 bases between. The CDR3 spells CASSSAHLTSASEETQYF. The CDR3 region has the DNA TGTGCCAGCAGTTCCGCCCACCTAACGTCCGCAAGCGAAGAGACCCAGTACTTC.

This chain links TRBV5-1 with TRBJ2-5, with 7 bases fitting TRBD1. V dropped 4 bases and J dropped 5; count of bases not matched to a gene: 8. CDR1 is SGHRS, CDR2 YFSETQ, per germline. The CDR3 sequence is 14 residues long. In DNA form, the CDR3 reads TGCGCCAGCAGCACACAGGGGCAGGAGGAGACCCAGTACTTC. Protein product: CASSTQGQEETQYF.

The rearrangement uses TRBV5-5 and TRBJ1-1; tentative D call: TRBD1 (6 bases). The V gene's germline CDR1 is SGHKS and CDR2 YYEKEE (reference sequence). The CDR3 loop spans 15 amino acids. V was pared by 1 base and J by 0 bases, with 10 bases between. The CDR3 region is CASSLITGLNTEAFF. CDR3 coding DNA: TGTGCCAGCAGCTTGATCACAGGGTTGAACACTGAAGCTTTCTTT.

The gene calls are TRBV10-1 and TRBJ2-1; 8 bases match TRBD1. Germline CDR1 and CDR2: WNHNN and SYGVQD (reference sequence). Germline trimming cut 4 bases from V and 8 bases from J; bases unmatched to any gene: 7. The CDR3 has 14 residues. The CDR3 here is CASSGGQGRHEQFF. In DNA, the CDR3 is TGCGCCAGCAGTGGAGGACAGGGTAGGCATGAGCAGTTCTTC.

The rearrangement uses TRBV6-6 and TRBJ2-6; 9 bases fit TRBD1. This CDR3 region has 16 residues. Looked up from germline, CDR1 is MNHNY and CDR2 is SVGAGI (reference sequence). The V gene end was trimmed by 7 bases and the J gene end by 1 base; junction bases not matched to a gene: 5. DNA for the CDR3: TGTGCCAGCACCGGGACAGGGCCTTCTGGGGCCAACGTCCTGACTTTC. Encoded protein: CASTGTGPSGANVLTF.

The V gene is TRBV7-9, the J gene TRBJ2-5; weak D call: TRBD1 (7 bases). The V gene's germline CDR1 is SEHNR and CDR2 FQNEAQ (reference sequence). The CDR3 contains 15 residues. Trimming left V 0 bases short and J 5 bases short, with 13 bases between. The CDR3: CASSLASTGRETQYF. In DNA, the CDR3 is TGTGCCAGCAGCTTAGCGTCGACAGGGAGGGAGACCCAGTACTTC.